The 5 T cell receptor beta chains below come from one sample, sequenced in a study of human T cells and chemical hapten exposure. TCRdb recomputed calls from the RACE reads with MiXCR, one row per CDR3 protein. The sample holds tens of thousands of distinct CDR3 sequences, 10% to 15% seen once. Time point specified: patch test 3, about 24 weeks after DPC sensitization. Treatment meaning: therapeutic diphenylcyclopropenone sensitization with weekly scalp DPC. The sample here was whole blood, taken in connection with sensitization to the hapten diphenylcyclopropenone (DPC). All receptors come from a woman aged 45-59 years with alopecia areata. Some clones in this sample may be carry-over from other donors' samples.

This sequence joins TRBV10-3 and TRBJ2-7; 7 bases line up with TRBD1. This CDR3 has 14 amino acids. Per germline, CDR1 ENHRY and CDR2 SYGVKD. J gave up 6 bases and V 4 bases, and 9 bases lay outside the gene matches. The CDR3 region has the DNA TGTGCCATCAGTGGCAACGACAGGGATGGCGAGCAGTACTTC. It translates to CAISGNDRDGEQYF.

Only a few counts were recorded for this clonotype. This chain joins TRBV7-9 and TRBJ2-7; D not certain. V was clipped by 5 bases and J by 2 bases, with 10 bases between them. The CDR3 sequence is 13 residues long. Germline loops: CDR1 SEHNR, CDR2 FQNEAQ (reference sequence). CDR3 region: CASSLPGPYEQYF. The CDR3, as DNA: TGTGCCAGCAGCCTCCCGGGCCCCTACGAGCAGTACTTC.

This clonotype was seen many times. The chain couples TRBV9 to TRBJ2-1, with D perhaps TRBD1 or TRBD2 (5 bases each). Germline-derived CDR1 and CDR2 are SGDLS and YYNGEE. This CDR3 spans 15 amino acids. V lost 4 bases, J lost 5 bases, and 16 bases lay in between. DNA of the CDR3: TGTGCCAGCAGCACGGGACCCGGCGTAAACAATGAGCAGTTCTTC. Its translation is CASSTGPGVNNEQFF.

This clonotype was counted ten times or more. This chain joins TRBV6-6 and TRBJ1-6; TRBD1 might be the D (6 bases). This CDR3 is built from 16 residues. V was cut by 2 bases and J by 6 bases, with 14 bases left in between. The germline V gene has CDR1 MNHNY and CDR2 SVGAGI (reference sequence). The CDR3 DNA reads as TGTGCCAGCAGTTACGAGGGGGAGAGGGCTAATTCACCCCTCCACTTT. Its translation: CASSYEGERANSPLHF.

This clonotype has ten or more counts. The genes are TRBV13 and TRBJ2-1; D gene uncertain. The ends were cut back, 5 bases at V and 6 bases at J, with 11 bases in the middle. The CDR3 contains 13 residues. From germline, CDR1 is PRHDT and CDR2 FYEKMQ (reference sequence). The CDR3 DNA sequence: TGTGCCAGCAGCCCCCGGACCTTCAATGAGCAGTTCTTC. It translates to CASSPRTFNEQFF.